The 2 T cell receptor beta chains below come from one sample, sequenced in a study of T cell repertoires in cytomegalovirus infection. From the reads, TCRdb called clonotypes with MiXCR, one entry per CDR3 protein. The sample consists of more than 200,000 distinct CDR3 sequences, approximately 10% of them appearing once. The sequencing input was PBMCs. These receptor sequences come from a human donor in good health (CMV status not recorded). Some clones in this sample may be carry-over from other donors' samples.

This clonotype showed up just a few times. V gene TRBV7-3 combines with J gene TRBJ2-1; 9 bases fit TRBD2. Germline V gene lookup returns CDR1 SGHTA and CDR2 FQGTGA. The CDR3 runs 14 residues. V trimming: 3 bases; J trimming: 9 bases; junction bases outside the gene matches: 6. The CDR3 sequence: CASSLGLAGSEQFF. CDR3 in DNA: TGTGCCAGCAGCTTGGGACTAGCCGGGAGTGAGCAGTTCTTC. Full variable domain (remainder filled in from reference TRBV7-3 and TRBJ2-1): GAGVSQTPSNKVTEKGKYVELRCDPISGHTALYWYRQSLGQGPEFLIYFQGTGAADDSGLPNDRFFAVRPEGSVSTLKIQRTERGDSAVYLCASSLGLAGSEQFFGPGTRLTVL.

In this sample, this clonotype turned up many times. The rearrangement uses TRBV6-2 or TRBV6-3 and TRBJ1-1; D might be TRBD1 (6 bases). The germline gives CDR1 MNHEY, CDR2 SVGEGT. The CDR3 contains 14 residues. Trimming shortened V by 4 bases and J by 3 bases, and 12 bases separated the two germline ends. CDR3 residues: CASSSIQGDTEAFF. In DNA form, the CDR3 reads TGTGCCAGCAGTTCTATACAGGGAGACACTGAAGCTTTCTTT.